These 18 T cell receptor beta chains came from one sample sequenced in a study of low-dose radiotherapy and immunotherapy resistance in tumors. cDNA synthesis used a TRAV/TRBV-specific primer set for both chains. With a V-primer adapter and a constant-region primer, TCRs were amplified for about 22 PCR cycles. TCRdb used MiXCR to reprocess the reads, holding one entry per CDR3 protein. The repertoire has 7,000 to 8,500 distinct CDR3 sequences, 65% to 90% of them found once; the top ten carry around 6.3%. The receptors derive from a human donor with advanced metastatic prostate, ovarian, gallbladder or colorectal cancer (not recorded which). This table probably holds off-target reads from a library built for another chain.

This clonotype was observed once. The V call is TRBV19, the J call TRBJ2-2, with D perhaps being TRBD1 or TRBD2 (5 bases each). Between the trimmed V and J ends, which lost 5 bases and 5 bases, there was a span of 15 bases. The germline V gene encodes CDR1 LNHDA and CDR2 SQIVND (reference sequence). The CDR3 extends over 15 amino acids. CDR3 sequence: CASSAHGAETGELFF. The CDR3 region has the DNA TGTGCCAGTAGTGCCCACGGGGCTGAGACCGGGGAGCTGTTTTTT.

The chain carries TRBV11-2 and TRBJ1-1; a possible D gene is TRBD1 (6 bases). Deletions cut 8 bases from V and 1 base from J, with 14 bases between. CDR1 SGHAT and CDR2 FQNNGV come from the germline V gene. This CDR3 spans 14 amino acids. The CDR3 DNA sequence: TGTGCCAGCTGCACCGGGGGGCGGAACACTGAAGCTTTCTTT. Translated: CASCTGGRNTEAFF.

The chain combines TRBV5-1 with TRBJ2-7; 8 bases align to TRBD1. The CDR3 runs to 15 residues. J was trimmed by 3 bases and V by 0 bases; bases with no gene match: 5. Germline V gene lookup returns CDR1 SGHRS and CDR2 YFSETQ. CDR3 nucleotide sequence: TGCGCCAGCAGCTTGGTTTTGGGACAGGTCTACGAGCAGTACTTC. As protein: CASSLVLGQVYEQYF.

This clonotype appeared a single time. The chain combines TRBV5-1 with TRBJ1-1; 9 nucleotides align to TRBD1. Trimming removed 4 bases from V and 3 bases from J; junction bases left unmatched: 7. CDR1 and CDR2 (germline): SGHRS, YFSETQ. The CDR3 loop spans 15 amino acids. DNA for the CDR3: TGCGCCAGCAGCGCCCGGACAGGGGCGGACACTGAAGCTTTCTTT. This encodes CASSARTGADTEAFF.

V and J are TRBV3-1 and TRBJ2-7; D is uncertain. The length of the CDR3 is 12 residues. Germline V gives CDR1 LGHDT, CDR2 YNNKEL (reference sequence). The V gene lost 5 bases and the J gene lost 5 bases, with 10 bases spanning the gap. The CDR3 here is CASSGDNHEQYF. The CDR3 bases are TGTGCCAGCAGCGGTGACAACCACGAGCAGTACTTC.

This chain joins TRBV11-2 and TRBJ2-1; 9 bases map to TRBD2. The CDR3 length is 16 residues. Per the germline V gene, CDR1 is SGHAT and CDR2 is FQNNGV. V was pared by 4 bases and J by 2 bases, with 6 bases of the junction left unmatched. This chain's CDR3 is CASSSRLAGTYNEQFF. CDR3 DNA: TGTGCCAGCAGCTCCCGTCTAGCGGGGACCTACAATGAGCAGTTCTTC.

This clonotype was observed a few times. V usage is TRBV7-8 and J usage is TRBJ1-1; 8 nucleotides match TRBD1. This CDR3 spans 13 amino acids. Trimming at V came to 7 bases and at J to 14 bases, leaving 15 bases not matched to a gene. Germline V gene data show CDR1 as SGHVS and CDR2 as FQNEAQ. CDR3: CASTGRGRVGAFF. In DNA form, the CDR3 reads TGTGCCAGCACGGGCAGGGGGCGCGTTGGGGCCTTCTTT. The full variable domain, rest sourced from reference TRBV7-8 and TRBJ1-1, is GAGVSQSPRYKVAKRGQDVALRCDPISGHVSLFWYQQALGQGPEFLTYFQNEAQLDKSGLPSDRFFAERPEGSVSTLKIQRTQQEDSAVYLCASTGRGRVGAFFGQGTRLTVV.

The rearrangement uses TRBV9 and TRBJ2-2; a weak D match, TRBD1 (8 bases). The CDR3 length is 16 residues. The germline V and J ends were trimmed by 0 bases and 5 bases, with 14 bases remaining between them. The germline V gene has CDR1 SGDLS and CDR2 YYNGEE. CDR3 sequence: CASSVVGQGGTGELFF. CDR3 in DNA: TGTGCCAGCAGCGTAGTAGGACAGGGAGGGACCGGGGAGCTGTTTTTT.

The rearrangement joins TRBV18 to TRBJ2-4, with 9 bases lining up with TRBD2. J was trimmed by 7 bases and V by 0 bases; bases with no gene match: 7. Germline CDR1 KGHSH, CDR2 LQKENI. The CDR3 has 16 amino acids. CDR3 sequence: CASSPPGGGAGNIQYF. The CDR3 nucleotides are TGTGCCAGCTCACCACCTGGCGGGGGGGCCGGGAACATTCAGTACTTC.

As regards this clonotype: An end of the junction differs from the germline gene, which may be a read error. V and J are TRBV9 and TRBJ1-3; tentatively, D is TRBD1 (6 bases). This CDR3 region has 14 residues. CDR1 SGDLS and CDR2 YYNGEE come from the germline V gene. The CDR3 sequence: CAGSEGGSGNTIYF. CDR3 DNA: TGTGCCGGCAGTGAAGGGGGGTCTGGAAACACCATATATTTT.

J is TRBJ2-1 and V is TRBV3-1; no definite D call. Germline V gene data show CDR1 as LGHDT and CDR2 as YNNKEL (reference sequence). V was trimmed by 3 bases and J by 8 bases, leaving 14 bases between them. CDR3 size: 14 residues. CDR3 coding DNA: TGTGCCAGCAGCCATAGCCTCCTGGAATATGAGCAGTTCTTC. It yields the protein CASSHSLLEYEQFF.

J is TRBJ1-2 and V is TRBV29-1; D is unresolved. The CDR3 consists of 13 residues. The V end was cut by 7 bases, the J end by 1 base, with 13 bases between. Germline V gene lookup returns CDR1 SQVTM and CDR2 ANQGSEA. This chain's CDR3 is CSAYPSDNYGYTF. The CDR3 DNA is TGCAGCGCCTACCCCAGCGATAACTATGGCTACACCTTC.

The CDR3 nucleotides are TGCGCCAGCAGCCATTCCCCCCCTAGCGGCCCAAGCTCCTACAATGAGCAGTTCTTC. Its translation is CASSHSPPSGPSSYNEQFF. V usage is TRBV4-3 and J usage is TRBJ2-1; 7 bases match TRBD2. The ends lost 3 bases at V and 0 bases at J; junction bases unmatched: 14. The CDR3 length is 19 residues. Germline V CDR1 and CDR2: LGHNA, YSLEER.

The chain couples TRBV11-2 to TRBJ2-2; tentatively, D is TRBD1 or TRBD2 (6 bases each). The CDR3 is 18 residues long. V lost 4 bases and J lost 2, with 20 bases in between. Germline V gives CDR1 SGHAT, CDR2 FQNNGV. The chain's CDR3 is CASSSTGWGATNTGELFF. The DNA of the CDR3 is TGTGCCAGCAGCTCCACTGGCTGGGGGGCCACAAACACCGGGGAGCTGTTTTTT.

The rearrangement links TRBV2 to TRBJ1-3; possible D gene TRBD1, 5 bases. The germline CDR1 and CDR2 sequences are SNHLY and FYNNEI. Trimming removed 3 bases at V and 4 bases at J, with 10 bases between. The CDR3 is 14 amino acids. This CDR3 reads CASSDGDLGNTIYF. Here the CDR3 DNA reads TGTGCCAGCAGTGACGGGGACCTAGGAAACACCATATATTTT.

This clonotype came up once. The rearrangement joins TRBV9 to TRBJ2-3, with D possibly matching TRBD2 (5 bases). V lost 0 bases and J lost 4, with 6 bases in between. This CDR3 has 13 amino acids. Germline lookup yields CDR1 SGDLS and CDR2 YYNGEE. The CDR3 spells CASSVGAADTQYF. The CDR3 DNA follows: TGTGCCAGCAGCGTAGGAGCGGCAGATACGCAGTATTTT.

This chain connects TRBV11-2 to TRBJ2-5; D is undetermined. Looked up from germline, CDR1 is SGHAT and CDR2 is FQNNGV. V was trimmed by 6 bases and J by 1 base, leaving 6 bases between them. The CDR3 extends over 12 amino acids. DNA of the CDR3: TGTGCCAGCAGGGAAGTCCAAGAGACCCAGTACTTC. Translation: CASREVQETQYF.

V is TRBV5-5 and J is TRBJ1-1, with D unresolved. CDR1 is SGHKS and CDR2 is YYEKEE in the germline V gene (reference sequence). The CDR3 extends over 13 amino acids. V lost 2 bases to trimming and J lost 3 bases, with 8 bases between them. The CDR3 DNA follows: TGTGCCAGCAGCTTTAGGGTGGACACTGAAGCTTTCTTT. Protein sequence: CASSFRVDTEAFF.